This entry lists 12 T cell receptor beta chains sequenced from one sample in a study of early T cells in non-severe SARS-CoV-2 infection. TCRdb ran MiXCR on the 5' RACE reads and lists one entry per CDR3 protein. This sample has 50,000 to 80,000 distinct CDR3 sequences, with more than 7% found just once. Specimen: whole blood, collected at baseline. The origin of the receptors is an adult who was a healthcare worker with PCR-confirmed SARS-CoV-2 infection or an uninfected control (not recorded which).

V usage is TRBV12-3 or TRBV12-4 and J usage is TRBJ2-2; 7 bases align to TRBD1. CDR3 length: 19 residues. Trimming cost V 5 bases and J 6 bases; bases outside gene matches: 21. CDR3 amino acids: CASSRRTGSGLALPGELFF. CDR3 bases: TGTGCCAGCAGTCGACGGACAGGATCTGGGCTAGCTCTCCCCGGGGAGCTGTTTTTT.

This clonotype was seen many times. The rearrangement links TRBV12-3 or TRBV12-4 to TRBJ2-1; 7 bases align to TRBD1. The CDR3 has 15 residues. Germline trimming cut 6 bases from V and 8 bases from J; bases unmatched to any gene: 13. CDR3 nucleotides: TGTGCCAGCAGCCCGGACAGGACCCTTGATGATGAGCAGTTCTTC. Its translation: CASSPDRTLDDEQFF.

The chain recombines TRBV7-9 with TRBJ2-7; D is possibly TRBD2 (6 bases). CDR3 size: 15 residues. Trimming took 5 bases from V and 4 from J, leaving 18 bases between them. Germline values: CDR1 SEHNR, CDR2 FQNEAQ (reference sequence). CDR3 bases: TGTGCCAGCAGCCCCGTTACCGGGACTTCTTACGAGCAGTACTTC. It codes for CASSPVTGTSYEQYF.

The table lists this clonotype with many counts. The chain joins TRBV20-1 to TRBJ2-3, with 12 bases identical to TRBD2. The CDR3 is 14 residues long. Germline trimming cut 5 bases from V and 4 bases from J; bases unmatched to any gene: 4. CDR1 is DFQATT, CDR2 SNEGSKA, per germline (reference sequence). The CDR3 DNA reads TGCAGTGCTCAGACTAGCGGGAGTTCAGATACGCAGTATTTT. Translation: CSAQTSGSSDTQYF.

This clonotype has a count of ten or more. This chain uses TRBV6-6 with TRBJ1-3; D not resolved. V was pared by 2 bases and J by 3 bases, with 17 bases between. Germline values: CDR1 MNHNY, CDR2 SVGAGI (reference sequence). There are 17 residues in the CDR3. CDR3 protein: CASSYGPGKGGGNTIYF. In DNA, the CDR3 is TGTGCCAGCAGTTACGGGCCAGGCAAAGGAGGTGGAAACACCATATATTTT.

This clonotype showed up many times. CDR3 protein: CAMMTGHTDTQYF. The CDR3, as DNA: TGTGCCATGATGACAGGGCACACAGATACGCAGTATTTT. The J gene is TRBJ2-3, the V gene TRBV2, with 7 bases that match TRBD1. The CDR3 has 13 residues. The V gene's germline CDR1 is SNHLY and CDR2 FYNNEI. V was clipped by 10 bases and J by 2 bases; unmatched bases: 6.

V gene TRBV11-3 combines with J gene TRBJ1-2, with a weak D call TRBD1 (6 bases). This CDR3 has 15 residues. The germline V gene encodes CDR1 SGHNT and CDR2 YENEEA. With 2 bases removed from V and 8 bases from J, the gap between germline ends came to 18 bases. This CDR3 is CASSLNRQADGGYTF. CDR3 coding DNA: TGTGCCAGCAGCTTAAATCGACAGGCGGATGGCGGCTACACCTTC.

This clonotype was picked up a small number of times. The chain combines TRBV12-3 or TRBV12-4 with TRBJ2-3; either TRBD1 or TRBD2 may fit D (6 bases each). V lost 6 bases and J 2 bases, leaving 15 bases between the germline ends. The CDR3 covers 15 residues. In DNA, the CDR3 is TGTGCCAGCAGCAAAGGAGGGGGTCTCACAGATACGCAGTATTTT. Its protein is CASSKGGGLTDTQYF.

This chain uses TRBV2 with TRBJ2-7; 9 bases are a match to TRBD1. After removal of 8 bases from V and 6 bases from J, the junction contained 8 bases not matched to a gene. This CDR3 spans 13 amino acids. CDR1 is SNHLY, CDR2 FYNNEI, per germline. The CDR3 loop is CASLKQGAAEQYF. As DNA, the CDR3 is TGTGCCAGCCTCAAACAGGGGGCAGCCGAGCAGTACTTC.

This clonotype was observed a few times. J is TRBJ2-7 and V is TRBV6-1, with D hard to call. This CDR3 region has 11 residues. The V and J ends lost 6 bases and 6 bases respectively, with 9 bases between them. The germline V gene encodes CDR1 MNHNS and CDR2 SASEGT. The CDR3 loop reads CASSLIPEQYF. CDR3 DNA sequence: TGTGCCAGCAGCCTTATCCCCGAGCAGTACTTC.

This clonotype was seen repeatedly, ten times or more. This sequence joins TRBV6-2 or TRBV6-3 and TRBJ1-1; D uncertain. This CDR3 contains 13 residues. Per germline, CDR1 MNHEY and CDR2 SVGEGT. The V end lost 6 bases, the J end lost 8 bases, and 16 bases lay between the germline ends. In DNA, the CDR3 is TGTGCCAGCAGCCTCCGGCAAGAGTCCGAAGCTTTCTTT. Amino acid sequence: CASSLRQESEAFF.

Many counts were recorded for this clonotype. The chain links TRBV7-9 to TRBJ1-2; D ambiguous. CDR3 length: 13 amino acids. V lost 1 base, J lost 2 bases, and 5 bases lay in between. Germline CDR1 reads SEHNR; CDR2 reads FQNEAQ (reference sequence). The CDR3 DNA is TGTGCCAGCAGCTTAGACGGAAACTATGGCTACACCTTC. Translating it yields CASSLDGNYGYTF.